Below are 9 T cell receptor beta chains sequenced from a single sample in a study of T cells after posttransplantation cyclophosphamide. Method: immunoSEQ multiplex PCR; TCRdb's copy keeps in-frame clones and lacks some. The sample carries tens of thousands of clones, about 76% recorded once. What was sequenced was memory CD4+ T cells sorted from PBMCs. All receptors derive from a woman in her sixties or seventies in good health, CMV-negative, and a related stem cell transplant donor.

The chain employs TRBV30 and TRBJ1-2; 8 positions agree with TRBD1. V lost 3 bases to trimming and J lost 2 bases; unmatched junction nucleotides: 2. This CDR3 region has 13 residues. Per germline, CDR1 GTSNPN and CDR2 SVGIG (reference sequence). CDR3 sequence reads: CAWRQGGNYGYTF. Written as DNA, the CDR3 is TGTGCCTGGAGACAGGGGGGAAACTATGGCTACACCTTC.

This chain connects TRBV6-1 to TRBJ1-2; 8 nucleotides agree with TRBD1. CDR1 MNHNS and CDR2 SASEGT come from the germline V gene. V dropped 11 bases and J dropped 2; count of bases not matched to a gene: 13. The CDR3 length is 15 residues. The CDR3 nucleotides are TGTGCCTCAACGAGCCCGCGACAGGGGAACTATGGCTACACCTTC. Amino acid sequence: CASTSPRQGNYGYTF.

The chain combines TRBV5-4 with TRBJ1-1; 7 bases map to TRBD1. V was pared by 2 bases and J by 6 bases, with 10 bases of the junction left unmatched. CDR3 length: 15 residues. Germline assignment: CDR1 SGHNT and CDR2 YYREEE (reference sequence). CDR3 bases: TGTGCCAGCAGCTTAATTACAGGGGTCGGCGCTGAAGCTTTCTTT. This encodes CASSLITGVGAEAFF.

The genes are TRBV18 and TRBJ2-7, with 9 bases aligning to TRBD1. The CDR3 loop spans 15 amino acids. Unmatched junction bases numbered 7, after V lost 3 bases and J lost 4 bases. Germline V gives CDR1 KGHSH, CDR2 LQKENI. CDR3 residues: CASSPAGTGMYEQYF. CDR3 bases: TGTGCCAGCTCACCGGCCGGGACAGGGATGTACGAGCAGTACTTC. Complete variable domain (other parts from reference TRBV18 and TRBJ2-7): NAGVMQNPRHLVRRRGQEARLRCSPMKGHSHVYWYRQLPEEGLKFMVYLQKENIIDESGMPKERFSAEFPKEGPSILRIQQVVRGDSAAYFCASSPAGTGMYEQYFGPGTRLTVT.

V usage is TRBV4-1 and J usage is TRBJ1-3; no firm D call. Trimming stripped 0 bases from V and 3 bases from J, with 9 bases between. This CDR3 has 15 amino acids. From germline, CDR1 is MGHRA and CDR2 YSYEKL. The CDR3 sequence is CASSQDPGGGNTIYF. For the CDR3, the DNA is TGCGCCAGCAGCCAAGATCCAGGAGGTGGAAACACCATATATTTT.

This clone was seen a single time. J is TRBJ2-2 and V is TRBV28; 11 nucleotides align to TRBD2. The CDR3 covers 14 residues. Germline V lookup: CDR1 MDHEN, CDR2 SYDVKM. J lost 5 bases, V lost 10 bases, and 6 bases had no gene match. Written as DNA, the CDR3 is TGTGCCACTGGGCTAGCGGGAGGAACCGGGGAGCTGTTTTTT. It encodes CATGLAGGTGELFF. The complete variable domain, with remaining parts taken from reference TRBV28 and TRBJ2-2, reads DVKVTQSSRYLVKRTGEKVFLECVQDMDHENMFWYRQDPGLGLRLIYFSYDVKMKEKGDIPEGYSVSREKKERFSLILESASTNQTSMYLCATGLAGGTGELFFGEGSRLTVL.

CDR3 loop: CASSLEVQGGETQYF. CDR3 DNA: TGTGCCAGCAGCTTAGAAGTTCAGGGAGGGGAGACCCAGTACTTC. V gene TRBV7-9 combines with J gene TRBJ2-5, with 7 bases matching TRBD2. Per germline, CDR1 SEHNR and CDR2 FQNEAQ (reference sequence). The CDR3 spans 15 residues. V was pared by 1 base and J by 5 bases, with 7 bases of the junction left unmatched.

The table lists this clone with a few counts. The V gene is TRBV6-1, the J gene TRBJ1-5; D is uncertain. Germline CDR1 is MNHNS and CDR2 is SASEGT. V lost 8 bases to trimming and J lost 7 bases, with 15 bases between them. The CDR3 spans 13 residues. The CDR3 spells CASLMSREQPQHF. CDR3 sequence (DNA): TGTGCCAGCCTCATGTCACGGGAGCAGCCCCAGCATTTT.

The chain joins TRBV6-5 to TRBJ2-7; possibly TRBD1 for D (6 bases). Germline CDR1 MNHEY, CDR2 SVGAGI. Trimming pared 2 bases from V and 2 bases from J, leaving 13 bases between. The CDR3 runs to 15 residues. The CDR3 is CASSYGDKRAYEQYF. The CDR3 DNA is TGTGCCAGCAGTTACGGGGACAAAAGGGCCTACGAGCAGTACTTC.